This T cell receptor beta chain derives from a study of HIV-infected children after antiretroviral therapy interruption. The treatment is: PENTA 11 planned treatment interruption arm or continuous ART arm. This clonotype has at least ten counts. A 3' RACE protocol on RNA, with unique molecular identifiers, produced the TCR library. One entry per CDR3 protein, called by TCRdb with MiXCR from the 3' RACE reads. The sample shows about 15,000 distinct CDR3 sequences, around 3.2% of them seen only once. CDR3 length: 13 amino acids. V lost 4 bases, J lost 7 bases, and 14 bases lay in between. Germline CDR1 and CDR2: SGHRS and YFSETQ.

Here the sequenced sample was CD45RA+ CD4+ T cells from PBMCs, taken from a donor given antiretroviral therapy, either interrupted or continuous. Subset of the sample: naive CD4+ CD45RA+ CD45RO- T cells. The clonotype originates from a child aged 2 to 17 with HIV. The rearrangement joins TRBV5-1 to TRBJ1-1, with D possibly matching TRBD1 (6 bases). The CDR3 bases are TGCGCCAGCAGCCCGGGGGGGGGCGGTGAAGCTTTCTTT. This sequence encodes CASSPGGGGEAFF. The whole variable domain, filled in from reference TRBV5-1 and TRBJ1-1, reads KAGVTQTPRYLIKTRGQQVTLSCSPISGHRSVSWYQQTPGQGLQFLFEYFSETQRNKGNFPGRFSGRQFSNSRSEMNVSTLELGDSALYLCASSPGGGGEAFFGQGTRLTVV.